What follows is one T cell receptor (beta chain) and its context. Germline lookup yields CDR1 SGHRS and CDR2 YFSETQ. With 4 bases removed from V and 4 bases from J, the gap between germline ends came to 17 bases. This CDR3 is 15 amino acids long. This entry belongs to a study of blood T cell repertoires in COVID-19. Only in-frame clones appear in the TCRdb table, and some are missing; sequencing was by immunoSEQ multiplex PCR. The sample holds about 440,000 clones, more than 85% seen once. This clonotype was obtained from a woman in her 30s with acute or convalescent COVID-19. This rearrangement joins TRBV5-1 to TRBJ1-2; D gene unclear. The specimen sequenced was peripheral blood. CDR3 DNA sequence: TGCGCCAGCAGCCCCCTTTCCGGCGGGATCTATGGCTACACCTTC. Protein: CASSPLSGGIYGYTF.